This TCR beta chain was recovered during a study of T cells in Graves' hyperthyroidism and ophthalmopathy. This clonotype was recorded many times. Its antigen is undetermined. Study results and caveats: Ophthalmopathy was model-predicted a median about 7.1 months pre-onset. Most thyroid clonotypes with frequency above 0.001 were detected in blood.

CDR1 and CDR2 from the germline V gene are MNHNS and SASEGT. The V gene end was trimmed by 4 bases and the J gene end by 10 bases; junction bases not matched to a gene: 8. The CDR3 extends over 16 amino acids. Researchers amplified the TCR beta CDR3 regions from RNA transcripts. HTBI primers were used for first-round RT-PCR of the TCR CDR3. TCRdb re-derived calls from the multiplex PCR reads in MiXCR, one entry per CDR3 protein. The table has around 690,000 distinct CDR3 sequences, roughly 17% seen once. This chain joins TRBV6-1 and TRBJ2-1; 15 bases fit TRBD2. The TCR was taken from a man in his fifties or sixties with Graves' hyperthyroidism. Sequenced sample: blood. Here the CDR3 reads CASSAPGLAGGREQFF. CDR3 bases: TGTGCCAGCAGTGCCCCGGGACTAGCGGGAGGAAGGGAGCAGTTCTTC.